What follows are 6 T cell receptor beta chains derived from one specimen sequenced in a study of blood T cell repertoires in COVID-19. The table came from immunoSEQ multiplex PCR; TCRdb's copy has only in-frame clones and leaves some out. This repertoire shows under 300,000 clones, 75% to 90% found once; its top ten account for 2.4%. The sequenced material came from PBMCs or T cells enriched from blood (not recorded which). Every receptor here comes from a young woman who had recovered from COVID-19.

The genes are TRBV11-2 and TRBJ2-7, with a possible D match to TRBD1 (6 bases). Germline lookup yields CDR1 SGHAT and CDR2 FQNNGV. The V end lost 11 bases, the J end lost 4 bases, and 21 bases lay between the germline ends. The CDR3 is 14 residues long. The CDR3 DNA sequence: TGTGCCTGCCGGGACAACCACAAGGGTTACGAGCAGTACTTC. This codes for CACRDNHKGYEQYF. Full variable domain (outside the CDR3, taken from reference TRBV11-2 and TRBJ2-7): EAGVAQSPRYKIIEKRQSVAFWCNPISGHATLYWYQQILGQGPKLLIQFQNNGVVDDSQLPKDRFSAERLKGVDSTLKIQPAKLEDSAVYLCACRDNHKGYEQYFGPGTRLTVT.

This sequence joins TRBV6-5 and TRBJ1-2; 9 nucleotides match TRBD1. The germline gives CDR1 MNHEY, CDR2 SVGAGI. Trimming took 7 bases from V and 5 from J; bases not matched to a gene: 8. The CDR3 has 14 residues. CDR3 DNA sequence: TGTGCCAGCAATATCGGGACAGGGCGATATGGCTACACCTTC. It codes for CASNIGTGRYGYTF.

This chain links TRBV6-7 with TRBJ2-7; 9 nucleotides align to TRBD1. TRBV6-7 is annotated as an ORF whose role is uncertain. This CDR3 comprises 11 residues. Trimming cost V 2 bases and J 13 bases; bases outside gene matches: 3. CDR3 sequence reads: CASSYGQGPYF. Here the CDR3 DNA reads TGTGCCAGCAGTTACGGACAGGGGCCATACTTC.

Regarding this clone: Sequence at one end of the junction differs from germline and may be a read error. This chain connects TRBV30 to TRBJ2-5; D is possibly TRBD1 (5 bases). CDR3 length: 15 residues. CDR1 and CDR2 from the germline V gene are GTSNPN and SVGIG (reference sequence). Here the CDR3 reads CSWGRQRSYQETQYF. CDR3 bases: TGTTCCTGGGGCAGGCAAAGGTCGTACCAAGAGACCCAGTACTTC.

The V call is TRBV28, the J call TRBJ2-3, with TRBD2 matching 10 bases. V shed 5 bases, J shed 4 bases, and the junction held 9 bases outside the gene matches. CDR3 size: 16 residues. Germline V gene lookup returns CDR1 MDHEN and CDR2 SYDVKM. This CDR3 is CASSTTGTSVSDTQYF. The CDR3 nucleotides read TGTGCCAGCAGTACCACCGGGACTAGCGTCTCAGATACGCAGTATTTT.

The CDR3 region is CASSSQQGAAYGYTF. The CDR3 DNA follows: TGTGCCAGCAGCTCACAACAGGGCGCCGCCTATGGCTACACCTTC. J is TRBJ1-2 and V is TRBV5-4; D possibly corresponds to TRBD1 (6 bases). Germline V gene data show CDR1 as SGHNT and CDR2 as YYREEE (reference sequence). Trimming removed 3 bases from V and 4 bases from J, with 16 bases in between. This CDR3 has 15 amino acids.